The clone carrying this TCR beta chain showed up just a few times. No antigen is known for it. HTBI primers from iRepertoire and Arm-PCR of CDR3 regions yielded the TCR beta libraries. TCRdb re-derived calls from the multiplex PCR reads in MiXCR, one entry per CDR3 protein. The data contain 700,000 or so distinct CDR3 sequences, about 32% of them singletons. Germline-derived CDR1 and CDR2 are MNHEY and SVGEGT. V was clipped by 4 bases and J by 9 bases, with 12 bases between them. The CDR3 contains 12 residues. The entry originates in a study of regulatory T cells in long-lasting Graves disease. Across the whole study: The study counted Graves' disease as persistent given over 5 years of antithyroid drugs and positive TSH receptor antibodies.

The time point is: persistent/refractory GD, antithyroid drugs over 5 years with positive TRAb. PBMC-derived RNA was used for the TCR library. Study-wide results and caveats: Thyroid tissue went unexamined; only peripheral blood was analyzed. TCR diversity was lower in persistent Graves' patients than in newly diagnosed ones.

This receptor was identified in a female donor with Graves disease. Sequenced material: peripheral blood mononuclear cells (PBMCs), taken when the disease was refractory, from a patient treated with antithyroid drugs. V usage is TRBV6-2 or TRBV6-3 and J usage is TRBJ1-1; tentatively, D is TRBD1 (5 bases). The CDR3 spells CASSSSQDKAFF. The CDR3 bases are TGTGCCAGCAGTTCCTCACAGGACAAAGCTTTCTTT.